Each of the 19 T cell receptor beta chains below was sequenced from the same sample in a study of cytomegalovirus exposure and HLA in healthy donors. Primers included in the PCR were 60 Vbeta and 13 Jbeta primers. The data were produced by immunoSEQ multiplex PCR, yet TCRdb's version contains in-frame clones alone and is incomplete. The sample lists under 200,000 clones, 60% to 80% seen once, with under 2.5% in the top ten. The sample consisted of PBMCs. Receptors were obtained from a man aged 50 or older in good health and CMV-seropositive.

The DNA of the CDR3 is TGTGCCAGCAGTCCTACGAGGTTCGAGACCCAGTACTTC. This translates into CASSPTRFETQYF. The chain is built from TRBV27 and TRBJ2-5; D is undetermined. The CDR3 loop spans 13 amino acids. In germline, CDR1 is MNHEY, CDR2 SMNVEV (reference sequence). V lost 5 bases and J lost 5, with 12 bases in between.

This chain connects TRBV9 to TRBJ2-5; no firm D call. Per the germline V gene, CDR1 is SGDLS and CDR2 is YYNGEE. With 3 bases removed from V and 11 bases from J, the gap between germline ends came to 20 bases. The CDR3 loop spans 14 amino acids. The CDR3, as DNA: TGTGCCAGCAGCGACGATTCCCCTGTTGATGAGCAGTACTTC. It is translated as CASSDDSPVDEQYF.

This rearrangement joins TRBV10-3 to TRBJ1-2, with 9 nucleotides matching TRBD1. Germline CDR1 and CDR2: ENHRY and SYGVKD. Losses at the gene ends were 5 bases for V and 2 bases for J; bases not matched to a gene: 3. The CDR3 totals 14 residues. CDR3 protein: CAISIGQGNYGYTF. CDR3 sequence (DNA): TGTGCCATCAGTATCGGACAGGGGAACTATGGCTACACCTTC.

The chain joins TRBV5-6 to TRBJ2-3, with a weak D call TRBD2 (5 bases). V dropped 4 bases and J dropped 4 bases, with 13 bases sitting between them. Germline V CDR1 and CDR2: SGHDT, YYEEEE. This CDR3 is 14 amino acids long. Here the CDR3 reads CASSVYGVSDTQYF. The CDR3 DNA reads TGTGCCAGCAGCGTATACGGGGTTTCAGATACGCAGTATTTT.

The chain's CDR3 is CASSQDYRSTDTQYF. The CDR3 DNA sequence: TGCGCCAGCAGCCAAGATTACCGGAGCACAGATACGCAGTATTTT. The chain couples TRBV4-3 to TRBJ2-3; D is uncertain. V gave up 0 bases and J gave up 0 bases, with 7 bases separating them. The CDR3 has 15 amino acids. Germline CDR1 LGHNA, CDR2 YSLEER.

The gene calls are TRBV10-3 and TRBJ2-1; D might be TRBD1 (5 bases). The CDR3 runs 15 residues. Germline loops: CDR1 ENHRY, CDR2 SYGVKD. V dropped 6 bases and J dropped 0 bases, with 12 bases sitting between them. The DNA for the CDR3 is TGTGCCATCAGGGCACAGGAGAGCTCCTACAATGAGCAGTTCTTC. Protein product: CAIRAQESSYNEQFF.

This clone was detected a few times. V gene TRBV2 combines with J gene TRBJ1-2; 10 bases agree with TRBD1. The V segment lost 7 bases and the J segment 5 bases; nucleotides outside the gene matches: 10. The CDR3 runs to 15 residues. The germline V gene encodes CDR1 SNHLY and CDR2 FYNNEI. The CDR3, as DNA: TGTGCCAGCATGGCGACAGGGGGCTTTAATTATGGCTACACCTTC. This encodes CASMATGGFNYGYTF.

The rearrangement uses TRBV19 and TRBJ1-2, with D unclear. The V gene's germline CDR1 is LNHDA and CDR2 SQIVND (reference sequence). V was clipped by 4 bases and J by 6 bases, with 21 bases between them. The length of the CDR3 is 16 residues. In DNA, the CDR3 is TGTGCCAGTAGTACCCTCGCCGGGAGAGGGAGTGATGGCTACACCTTC. It is translated as CASSTLAGRGSDGYTF.

This chain uses TRBV20-1 with TRBJ1-2; D unclear. Deletions cut 3 bases from V and 13 bases from J, with 15 bases between. In germline, CDR1 is DFQATT, CDR2 SNEGSKA (reference sequence). The CDR3 extends over 11 amino acids. The CDR3 DNA is TGCAGTGCTAGCCCTAGATCGAGAAGCACCTTC. Its protein is CSASPRSRSTF.

The CDR3 nucleotides are TGTGCCAGCAGTCTAGATGGAATCGGGGAGCTGTTTTTT. It encodes CASSLDGIGELFF. J is TRBJ2-2 and V is TRBV7-2; D is unresolved. Germline V gene sequence: CDR1 SGHTA, CDR2 FQGNSA. The V end was cut by 6 bases, the J end by 7 bases, with 12 bases between. This CDR3 is 13 amino acids long.

The chain has TRBV27 and TRBJ2-3; 9 bases are a match to TRBD2. Germline loops: CDR1 MNHEY, CDR2 SMNVEV (reference sequence). With V trimmed by 5 bases and J by 10 bases, 13 bases remained unmatched. The CDR3 length is 15 residues. CDR3 sequence: CASSRSGGTHRAQYF. The CDR3 DNA reads as TGTGCCAGCAGTCGCAGCGGGGGGACCCATAGGGCGCAGTATTTT.

J is TRBJ1-1 and V is TRBV9; D is undetermined. The CDR3 consists of 14 residues. Germline-derived CDR1 and CDR2 are SGDLS and YYNGEE. V was pared by 0 bases and J by 4 bases, with 10 bases between. The CDR3 coding sequence is TGTGCCAGCAGCGTAGTCCCTGAGGGCACTGAAGCTTTCTTT. As protein: CASSVVPEGTEAFF.

The chain recombines TRBV7-2 with TRBJ2-5; TRBD2 is a possible D gene (5 bases). The germline V and J ends were trimmed by 1 base and 5 bases, with 8 bases remaining between them. The CDR3 runs to 13 residues. Germline lookup yields CDR1 SGHTA and CDR2 FQGNSA. The CDR3 region has the DNA TGTGCCAGCAGCTTAGAACCGGGGGAGACCCAGTACTTC. Protein product: CASSLEPGETQYF.

The chain is built from TRBV2 and TRBJ1-5; D is uncertain. V shed 5 bases and J shed 4 bases, with 9 bases lying between them. Per the germline V gene, CDR1 is SNHLY and CDR2 is FYNNEI. CDR3 length: 13 amino acids. CDR3 protein: CASSSDSNQPQHF. CDR3 DNA sequence: TGTGCCAGCAGTTCGGACTCTAATCAGCCCCAGCATTTT.

The V and J genes are TRBV4-2 and TRBJ1-4; 9 bases match TRBD1. The germline gives CDR1 LGHNA, CDR2 YNFKEQ. CDR3 length: 17 residues. With V trimmed by 0 bases and J by 4 bases, 6 bases remained unmatched. CDR3 in amino acids: CASSQDVPGQGNEKLFF. Here the CDR3 DNA reads TGTGCCAGCAGCCAAGATGTTCCGGGACAGGGTAATGAAAAACTGTTTTTT.

The chain uses TRBV7-2 and TRBJ2-5; weak D call: TRBD2 (6 bases). The CDR3 extends over 16 amino acids. V shed 5 bases and J shed 1 base, with 17 bases lying between them. From germline, CDR1 is SGHTA and CDR2 FQGNSA. The CDR3 coding sequence is TGTGCCAGCAGCCACCACCACCGGGGGAGCCAAGAGACCCAGTACTTC. It translates to CASSHHHRGSQETQYF. Looking up the rest from reference TRBV7-2 and TRBJ2-5 gives the full variable domain: GAGVSQSPSNKVTEKGKDVELRCDPISGHTALYWYRQSLGQGLEFLIYFQGNSAPDKSGLPSDRFSAERTGGSVSTLTIQRTQQEDSAVYLCASSHHHRGSQETQYFGPGTRLLVL.

The J gene is TRBJ2-5, the V gene TRBV6-5; 7 bases map to TRBD2. The J segment lost 4 bases and the V segment lost 3 bases, leaving 11 bases of the junction unmatched. CDR1 MNHEY and CDR2 SVGAGI come from the germline V gene. This CDR3 is 16 amino acids long. In DNA, the CDR3 is TGTGCCAGCAGTTATTACCCCCAGACTAGCCGAGAGACCCAGTACTTC. This sequence encodes CASSYYPQTSRETQYF.

This rearrangement joins TRBV19 to TRBJ1-5; 7 nucleotides line up with TRBD1. The germline CDR1 and CDR2 sequences are LNHDA and SQIVND (reference sequence). V dropped 5 bases and J dropped 0; count of bases not matched to a gene: 7. The CDR3 covers 16 residues. The CDR3 DNA reads as TGTGCCAGTAGTCTACAGGGGACCTATAGCAATCAGCCCCAGCATTTT. Translating gives CASSLQGTYSNQPQHF.

The rearrangement links TRBV10-2 to TRBJ1-2; a possible D gene is TRBD1 (5 bases). Trimming shortened V by 4 bases and J by 4 bases, and 10 bases separated the two germline ends. The CDR3 is 13 residues long. Germline V gene data show CDR1 as WSHSY and CDR2 as SAAADI. The CDR3 sequence is CASSGAGIYGYTF. For the CDR3, the DNA is TGCGCCAGCAGTGGAGCAGGGATCTATGGCTACACCTTC.